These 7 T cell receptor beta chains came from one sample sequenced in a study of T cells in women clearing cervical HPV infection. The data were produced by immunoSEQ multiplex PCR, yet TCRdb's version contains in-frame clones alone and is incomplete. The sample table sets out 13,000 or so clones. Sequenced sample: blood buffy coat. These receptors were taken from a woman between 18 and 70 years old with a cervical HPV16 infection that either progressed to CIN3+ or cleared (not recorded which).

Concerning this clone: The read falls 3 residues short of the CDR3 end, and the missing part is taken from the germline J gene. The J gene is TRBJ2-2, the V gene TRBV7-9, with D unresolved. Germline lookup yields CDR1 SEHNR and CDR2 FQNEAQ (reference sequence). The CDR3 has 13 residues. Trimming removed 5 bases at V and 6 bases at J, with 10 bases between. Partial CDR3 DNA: TGTGCCAGCAGCCCCGTGTCGGCCGGGGAG. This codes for CASSPVSAGE. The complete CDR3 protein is CASSPVSAGELFF.

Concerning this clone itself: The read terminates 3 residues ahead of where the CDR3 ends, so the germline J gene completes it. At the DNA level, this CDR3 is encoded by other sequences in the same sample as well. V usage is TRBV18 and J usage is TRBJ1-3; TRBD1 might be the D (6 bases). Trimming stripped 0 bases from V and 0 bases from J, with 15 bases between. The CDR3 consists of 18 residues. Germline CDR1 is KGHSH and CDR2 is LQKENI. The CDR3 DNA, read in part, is TGTGCCAGCTCACCACCAGGGGGTTCTAGCAGCTCTGGAAACACC. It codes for CASSPPGGSSSSGNT. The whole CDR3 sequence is CASSPPGGSSSSGNTIYF.

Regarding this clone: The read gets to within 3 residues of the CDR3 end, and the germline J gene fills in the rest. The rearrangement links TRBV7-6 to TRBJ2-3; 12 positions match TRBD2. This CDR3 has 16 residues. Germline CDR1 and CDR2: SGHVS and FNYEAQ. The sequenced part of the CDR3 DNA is TGTGCCAGCAGCTTAACTAGCGGGGGGTTGCGAGAGACG. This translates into CASSLTSGGLRET. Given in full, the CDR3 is CASSLTSGGLRETQYF.

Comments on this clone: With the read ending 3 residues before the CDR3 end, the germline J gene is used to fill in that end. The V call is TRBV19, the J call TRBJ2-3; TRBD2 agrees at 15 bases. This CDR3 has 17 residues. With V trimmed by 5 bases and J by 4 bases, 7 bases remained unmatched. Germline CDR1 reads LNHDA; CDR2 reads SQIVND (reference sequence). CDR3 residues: CASSGPGTSGGPDTQYF. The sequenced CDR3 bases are TGTGCCAGTAGTGGTCCCGGGACTAGCGGGGGGCCAGATACG.

CDR3 amino acids: CASSFGLADLDTQYF. The sequenced CDR3 bases are TGTGCCAGCAGTTTCGGACTAGCGGACTTAGATACG. The chain combines TRBV6-2 or TRBV6-3 with TRBJ2-3, with 10 bases lining up with TRBD2. Read coverage stops 3 residues before the CDR3 terminus; the germline J gene supplies the remainder. Germline V gives CDR1 MNHEY, CDR2 SVGEGT. The CDR3 has 15 amino acids. V was pared by 4 bases and J by 5 bases, with 6 bases of the junction left unmatched.

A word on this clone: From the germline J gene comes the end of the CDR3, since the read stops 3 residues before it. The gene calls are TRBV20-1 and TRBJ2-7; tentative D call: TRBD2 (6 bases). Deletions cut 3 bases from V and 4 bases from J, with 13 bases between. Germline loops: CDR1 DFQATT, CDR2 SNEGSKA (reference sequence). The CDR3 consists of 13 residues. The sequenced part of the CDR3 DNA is TGCAGTGCTAGGGACTACTGGAGTTACGAG. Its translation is CSARDYWSYE. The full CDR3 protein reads CSARDYWSYEQYF.

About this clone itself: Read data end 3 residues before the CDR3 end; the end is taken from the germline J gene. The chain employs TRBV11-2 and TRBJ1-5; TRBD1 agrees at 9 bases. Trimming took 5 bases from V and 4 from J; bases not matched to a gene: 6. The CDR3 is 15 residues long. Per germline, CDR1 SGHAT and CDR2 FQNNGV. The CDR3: CASSQGGQGNQPQHF. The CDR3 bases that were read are TGTGCCAGCAGCCAAGGGGGACAGGGTAATCAGCCC.